Here is one TCR beta chain with its context. This clonotype has just a few counts. Its antigen target is currently unknown. Qualities for individual bases were not recorded, and no much larger clone is one base off. Library prep was done by 5' RACE. This sample was sequenced with a NextSeq 500. To correct for sequencing error and PCR bias, the TCR library protocol tagged individual cDNA molecules with unique molecular identifiers. TCR alpha and beta chains were both sequenced, and the abundances of alpha and beta sequences in each sample were closely correlated with each other. The study's processing was this. Decombinator V4 was used to annotate TCR sequences for V gene, J gene and CDR3. TCRs were defined as expanded if a significant change between any two time points was detected under a Poisson model with p below 0.0001. TCR abundances were normalised to the total number of TCRs sequenced in each sample and reported as counts per million. MAIT TCRs were defined by TRAV1-2 paired with TRAJ12, TRAJ20 or TRAJ33, and iNKT TCRs by TRAV10 paired with TRAJ18. VDJdb, accessed on 1 November 2021, was searched for TCRs annotated for CMV, EBV and SARS-CoV-2, and TCRs annotated for more than one antigen were excluded. TCRdb redid the processing of the public reads, applying fastp at Q25 and MiXCR, and retained in-frame beta chains. Entries are consolidated by CDR3 protein sequence, retaining the most common genes and DNA. TCRdb's processing, not the authors', yielded these V and J calls. The table for this sample lists 87,000 or so distinct CDR3 sequences; more than 9% of them were counted only once. The ten largest account for approximately 7% of the sample.

This was a case-control study nested in a cohort of healthcare workers in London, UK, who had nasopharyngeal swab PCR tests and blood samples taken every week. Healthcare workers were recruited between 23 and 31 March 2020, during the week of the UK lockdown, and were followed weekly for up to about 15 weeks. Trimming at the junction amounts to 4 bases on V and 0 bases on J, and the germline ends lie 17 bases apart. The CDR3 runs 17 residues from the cysteine to the phenylalanine. CDR3 DNA is the only sequence kept; it has 51 bases, read in frame from the first base. This entry belongs to a study of early T cells in non-severe SARS-CoV-2 infection (dated by TCRdb to about 2021). Some background on the complete study: Because TCR sequencing was done on bulk RNA from unsorted whole blood, the alpha and beta chains could not be paired. What the research found in general, with its limitations: VDJdb matching was skewed toward anti-spike CD8 responses and likely underestimated virus-specific expansions, missing private and CD4 specificities.

The V and J segments used are TRBV23-1 and TRBJ2-3; the D gene is unclear. TRBV23-1 is an open reading frame, and its role is uncertain. Input material: whole blood. The TCR comes from an adult who was a healthcare worker with PCR-confirmed SARS-CoV-2 infection or an uninfected control (not recorded which). The DNA is TGCGCCAGCAGTCGTCCCTGTGGGGAAAGGAGCACAGATACGCAGTATTTT. The translation is CASSRPCGERSTDTQYF.